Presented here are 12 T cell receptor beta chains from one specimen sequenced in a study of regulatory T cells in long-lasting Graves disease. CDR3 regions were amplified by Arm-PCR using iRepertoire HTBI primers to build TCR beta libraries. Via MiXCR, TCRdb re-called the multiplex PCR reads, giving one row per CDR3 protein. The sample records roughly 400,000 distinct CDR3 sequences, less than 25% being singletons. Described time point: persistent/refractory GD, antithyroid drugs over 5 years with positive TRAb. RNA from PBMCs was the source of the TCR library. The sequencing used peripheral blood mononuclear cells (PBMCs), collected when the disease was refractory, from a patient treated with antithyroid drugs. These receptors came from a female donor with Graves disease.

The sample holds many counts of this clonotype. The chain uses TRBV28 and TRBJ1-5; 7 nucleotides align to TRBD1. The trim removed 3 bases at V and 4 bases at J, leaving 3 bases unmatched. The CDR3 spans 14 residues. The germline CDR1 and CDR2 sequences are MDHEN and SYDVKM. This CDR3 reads CASSFPQGNQPQHF. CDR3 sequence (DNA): TGTGCCAGCAGTTTCCCACAGGGGAATCAGCCCCAGCATTTT. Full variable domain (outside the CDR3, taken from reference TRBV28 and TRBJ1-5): DVKVTQSSRYLVKRTGEKVFLECVQDMDHENMFWYRQDPGLGLRLIYFSYDVKMKEKGDIPEGYSVSREKKERFSLILESASTNQTSMYLCASSFPQGNQPQHFGDGTRLSIL.

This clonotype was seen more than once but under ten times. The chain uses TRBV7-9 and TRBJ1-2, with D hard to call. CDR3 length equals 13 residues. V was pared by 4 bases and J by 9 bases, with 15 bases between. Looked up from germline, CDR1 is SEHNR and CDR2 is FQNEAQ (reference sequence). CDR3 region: CASSSPVDESYTF. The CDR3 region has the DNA TGTGCCAGCAGCTCGCCCGTTGATGAAAGCTACACCTTC.

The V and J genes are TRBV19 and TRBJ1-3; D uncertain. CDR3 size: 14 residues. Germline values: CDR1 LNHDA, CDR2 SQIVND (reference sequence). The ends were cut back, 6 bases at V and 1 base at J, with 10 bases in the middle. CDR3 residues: CASSRGESGNTIYF. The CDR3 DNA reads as TGTGCCAGTAGCCGAGGAGAGTCTGGAAACACCATATATTTT.

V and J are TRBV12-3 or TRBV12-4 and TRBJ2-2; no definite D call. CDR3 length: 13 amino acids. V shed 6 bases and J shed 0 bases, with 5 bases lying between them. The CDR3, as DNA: TGTGCCAGCAGGGGGTCGAACACCGGGGAGCTGTTTTTT. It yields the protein CASRGSNTGELFF.

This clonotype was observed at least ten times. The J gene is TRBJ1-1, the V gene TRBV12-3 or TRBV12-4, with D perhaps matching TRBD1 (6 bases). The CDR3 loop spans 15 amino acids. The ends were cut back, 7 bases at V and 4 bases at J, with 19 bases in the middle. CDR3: CASTWGRGGGTEAFF. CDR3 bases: TGTGCCAGCACCTGGGGCAGGGGAGGGGGCACTGAAGCTTTCTTT.

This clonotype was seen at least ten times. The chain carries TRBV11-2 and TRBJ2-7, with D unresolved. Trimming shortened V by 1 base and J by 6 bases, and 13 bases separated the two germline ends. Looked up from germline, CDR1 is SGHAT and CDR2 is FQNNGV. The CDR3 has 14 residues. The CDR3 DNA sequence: TGTGCCAGCAGCTTAGGAGGCAAGTTAGCCGAGCAGTACTTC. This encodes CASSLGGKLAEQYF. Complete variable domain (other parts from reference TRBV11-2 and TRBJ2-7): EAGVAQSPRYKIIEKRQSVAFWCNPISGHATLYWYQQILGQGPKLLIQFQNNGVVDDSQLPKDRFSAERLKGVDSTLKIQPAKLEDSAVYLCASSLGGKLAEQYFGPGTRLTVT.

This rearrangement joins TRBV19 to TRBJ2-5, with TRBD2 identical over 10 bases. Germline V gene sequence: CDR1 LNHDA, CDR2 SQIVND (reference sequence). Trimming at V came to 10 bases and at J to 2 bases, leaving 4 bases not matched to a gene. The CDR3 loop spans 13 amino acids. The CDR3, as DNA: TGTGCCACTAGCGGGAGCGCACAAGAGACCCAGTACTTC. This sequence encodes CATSGSAQETQYF. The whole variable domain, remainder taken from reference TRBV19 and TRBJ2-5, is DGGITQSPKYLFRKEGQNVTLSCEQNLNHDAMYWYRQDPGQGLRLIYYSQIVNDFQKGDIAEGYSVSREKKESFPLTVTSAQKNPTAFYLCATSGSAQETQYFGPGTRLLVL.

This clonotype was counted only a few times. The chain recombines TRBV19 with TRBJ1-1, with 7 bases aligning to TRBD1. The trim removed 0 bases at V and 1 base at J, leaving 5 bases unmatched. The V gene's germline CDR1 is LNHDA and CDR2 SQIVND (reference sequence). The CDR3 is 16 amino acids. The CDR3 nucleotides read TGTGCCAGTAGTATAGACCACAGGGGTGCGAACACTGAAGCTTTCTTT. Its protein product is CASSIDHRGANTEAFF.

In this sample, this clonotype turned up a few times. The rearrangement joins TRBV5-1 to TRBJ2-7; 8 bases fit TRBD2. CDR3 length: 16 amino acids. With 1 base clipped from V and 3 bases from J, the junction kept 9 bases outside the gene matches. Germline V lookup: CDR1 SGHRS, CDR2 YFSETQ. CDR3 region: CASSLNSGGALYEQYF. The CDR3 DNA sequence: TGCGCCAGCAGCTTGAATTCGGGAGGGGCCCTCTACGAGCAGTACTTC.

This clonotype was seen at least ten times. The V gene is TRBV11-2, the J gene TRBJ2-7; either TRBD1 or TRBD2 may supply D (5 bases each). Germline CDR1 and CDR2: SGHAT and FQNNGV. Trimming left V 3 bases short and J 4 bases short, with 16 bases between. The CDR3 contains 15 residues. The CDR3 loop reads CASSLGLAISYEQYF. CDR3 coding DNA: TGTGCCAGCAGCTTGGGGCTAGCCATATCATACGAGCAGTACTTC.

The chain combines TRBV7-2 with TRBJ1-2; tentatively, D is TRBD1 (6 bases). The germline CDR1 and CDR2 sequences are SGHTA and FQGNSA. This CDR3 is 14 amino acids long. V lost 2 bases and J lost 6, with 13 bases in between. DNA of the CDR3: TGTGCCAGCAGCTTAACGGTCAGGGGCGATGGCTACACCTTC. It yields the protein CASSLTVRGDGYTF.

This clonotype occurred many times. The CDR3 DNA follows: TGCGCCAGCAGCTGGGGACTAGCGGGGAACACCGGGGAGCTGTTTTTT. Protein: CASSWGLAGNTGELFF. The chain joins TRBV5-1 to TRBJ2-2, with 12 bases that match TRBD2. The ends lost 3 bases at V and 1 base at J; junction bases unmatched: 1. The CDR3 spans 16 residues. Germline V gene sequence: CDR1 SGHRS, CDR2 YFSETQ.